This T cell receptor (beta chain) was identified during a study of cytomegalovirus exposure and HLA in healthy donors. Primers for the PCR totalled 60 Vbeta and 13 Jbeta. Sequencing was performed with immunoSEQ multiplex PCR; in TCRdb, only in-frame clones are kept and a portion is missing. The sample contains around 130,000 clones, around 80% of which appear only once. V shed 8 bases, J shed 4 bases, and the junction held 3 bases outside the gene matches. The CDR3 is 12 residues long. Per germline, CDR1 GTSNPN and CDR2 SVGIG (reference sequence). With regard to this clone: Its antigen is currently unknown.

Broader study findings: Cytomegalovirus status was reportedly diagnosed by the classifier with high specificity and sensitivity. For presence/absence analyses, sequencing depth was assumed to be roughly uniform across donors. Whilst most TCR sequences proved rare, a subset of public TCRs occurred across many donors. In the analysis, some V segments, TRBV6-2 and TRBV6-3 included, were excluded as indistinguishable.

This chain joins TRBV30 and TRBJ2-3, with TRBD2 matching over 10 bases. Sequencing was done on a sample of PBMCs. The sequence was obtained from a man aged 18-30 years in good health and CMV-seronegative. The CDR3 reads CAGGTSADTQYF. CDR3 in DNA: TGTGCCGGAGGGACTAGCGCAGATACGCAGTATTTT.